This T cell receptor (beta chain) was recovered during a study of T cell responses to AZD1222 COVID-19 vaccine. Whole-study findings and limits: None of the repertoires were sampled until the peak T cell response had passed. Regions left unmutated in variants are reportedly the target of nearly half of spike-specific TCRs. Just a handful of AZD1222 recipients were seropositive at baseline. Vaccine-related CD4 TCRs covered spike, predominating at 160-218 and 743-854.

CDR1 and CDR2 from the germline V gene are LGHDT and YNNKEL (reference sequence). This CDR3 has 16 amino acids. Trimming pared 0 bases from V and 5 bases from J, leaving 16 bases between. This table comes from immunoSEQ multiplex PCR, and its TCRdb copy is limited to in-frame clones, with some not included. The table includes tens of thousands of clones, about 80% detected once. In the case of this clone: Its specificity is not known.

The origin of this receptor is an adult in good health. Source: peripheral blood, taken on day 0 of AZD1222 vaccination. The rearrangement links TRBV3-1 (or the pseudogene TRBV3-2) to TRBJ1-2; D call uncertain. The DNA of the CDR3 is TGTGCCAGCAGCCAAGAGGGCGGGAGCTTACATTATGGCTACACCTTC. As protein: CASSQEGGSLHYGYTF.